This T cell receptor (beta chain) was recorded in a study of OX40 agonist ivuxolimab in advanced cancers. About the research overall: Dose-escalation subjects each had hepatocellular carcinoma, melanoma, renal cell or head and neck cancer.

From germline, CDR1 is KGHSH and CDR2 LQKENI. The CDR3 covers 14 residues. The germline V and J ends were trimmed by 0 bases and 4 bases, with 10 bases remaining between them. The method was immunoSEQ multiplex PCR; TCRdb's version includes in-frame clones alone and lacks a portion of them. The data show about 70,000 clones, 80% to 90% seen once. This receptor was identified in an adult with an advanced solid tumor such as melanoma, head and neck, liver or kidney cancer. The sequencing here drew on CD4+ or CD8+ T cells sorted from blood, taken in a trial of the OX40 agonist ivuxolimab. The rearrangement uses TRBV18 and TRBJ2-7; the D is unclear. The DNA for the CDR3 is TGTGCCAGCTCACCACCTTCGCCGGCTTACGAGCAGTACTTC. This encodes CASSPPSPAYEQYF.